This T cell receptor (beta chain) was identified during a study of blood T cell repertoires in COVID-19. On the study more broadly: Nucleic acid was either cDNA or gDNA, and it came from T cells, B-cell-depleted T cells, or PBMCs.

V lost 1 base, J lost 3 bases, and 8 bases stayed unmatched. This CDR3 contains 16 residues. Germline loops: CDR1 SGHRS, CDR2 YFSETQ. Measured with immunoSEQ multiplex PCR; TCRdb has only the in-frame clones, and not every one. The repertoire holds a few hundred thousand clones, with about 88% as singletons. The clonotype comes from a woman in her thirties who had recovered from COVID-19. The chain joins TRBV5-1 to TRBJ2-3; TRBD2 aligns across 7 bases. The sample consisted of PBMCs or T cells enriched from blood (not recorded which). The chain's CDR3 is CASSLYSGGGTDTQYF. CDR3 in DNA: TGCGCCAGCAGCTTGTATTCGGGGGGAGGGACAGATACGCAGTATTTT.